This is a list of T cell receptor beta chains from one sample in a study of a mutant IDH1 vaccine in newly diagnosed glioma. The antigens for these receptors are not known. The data were produced by immunoSEQ multiplex PCR, yet TCRdb's version contains in-frame clones alone and is incomplete. The sample has about 64,000 clones, approximately 84% seen once; the top ten hold around 8.3%. The source was PBMCs, collected from a glioma patient whose treatment included an IDH1 peptide vaccine. These TCRs come from a woman between 50 and 59 years old with glioma. Both conserved end residues are part of each CDR3. Each record gives: CDR3 length, clone size, D gene, J gene, V gene, CDR3 DNA, CDR3 protein. A D gene is named only where the DNA matches it firmly. Clone sizes are given selectively: once, few, many, or a class where the clone is expanded.

13	-	-	TRBJ2-1	TRBV19	TGTGCCAGTAGTATAGTGGAGGGCAATGAGCAGTTCTTC	CASSIVEGNEQFF
11	-	-	TRBJ1-3	TRBV14	TGTGCCAGCAGCCAGCGAAACACCATATATTTT	CASSQRNTIYF
15	-	TRBD1	TRBJ1-6	TRBV30	TGTGCCTGGGTTGACAGGGGCTCCTATAATTCACCCCTCCACTTT	CAWVDRGSYNSPLHF
14	-	TRBD1	TRBJ2-7	TRBV6-1	TGTGCCAGCTTCGAACAGGGGGCGCGTGACGAGCAGTACTTC	CASFEQGARDEQYF
14	few	TRBD1	TRBJ1-1	TRBV10-3	TGTGCCATCAGTGAAATACAGGGGGGTACTGAAGCTTTCTTT	CAISEIQGGTEAFF
11	-	-	TRBJ1-2	TRBV4-1	TGCGCCAGCACTGATAACTATGGCTACACCTTC	CASTDNYGYTF
14	-	-	TRBJ1-2	TRBV30	TGTGCCTGGACTTCCGTGGAGACTTACTATGGCTACACCTTC	CAWTSVETYYGYTF
15	-	-	TRBJ1-5	TRBV27	TGTGCCAGCAGCAAGGAGGGCTATAGCAATCAGCCCCAGCATTTT	CASSKEGYSNQPQHF
15	-	TRBD2	TRBJ2-1	TRBV7-9	TGTGCCAGCAGCGTTAGCGGGGGGCCTGGGAATGAGCAGTTCTTC	CASSVSGGPGNEQFF
14	-	-	TRBJ1-1	TRBV6-5	TGTGCCAGTTACCCACCCATCCTAAACACTGAAGCTTTCTTT	CASYPPILNTEAFF
15	-	-	TRBJ2-7	TRBV9	TGTGCCAGCAGCGTGTCAGCGGTAAGCTCCTACGAGCAGTACTTC	CASSVSAVSSYEQYF
15	-	-	TRBJ2-5	TRBV27	TGTGCCAGCAGTACTCCGGATGGGTACCAAGAGACCCAGTACTTC	CASSTPDGYQETQYF
16	-	TRBD1	TRBJ1-3	TRBV11-2	TGTGCCAGCAGCTCCTACAGGGGGGGGTTTGGAAACACCATATATTTT	CASSSYRGGFGNTIYF
14	-	-	TRBJ2-7	TRBV5-1	TGCGCCAGCAGCTTATGGACAGCCTCCTACGAGCAGTACTTC	CASSLWTASYEQYF
15	-	TRBD1	TRBJ1-1	TRBV7-2	TGTGCCAGCAGCTCATTGGACAGGAGCCCGGGCGAAGCTTTCTTT	CASSSLDRSPGEAFF
14	-	-	TRBJ2-7	TRBV5-6	TGTGCCAGCAGCTTGAGAGCAGGGGCCCACGAGCAGTACTTC	CASSLRAGAHEQYF
13	-	-	TRBJ2-7	TRBV6-6	TGTGCCAGCAGTTACTCGGGCGCGGGTGAGCAGTACTTC	CASSYSGAGEQYF
13	-	-	TRBJ2-1	TRBV5-1	TGCGCCAGCCGGGTGGGGGGTTACAATGAGCAGTTCTTC	CASRVGGYNEQFF
16	-	-	TRBJ2-7	TRBV5-5	TGTGCCAGCAGCTTCAGGGACTCACGAATATCCTACGAGCAGTACTTC	CASSFRDSRISYEQYF
15	-	TRBD2	TRBJ2-5	TRBV6-6	TGTGCCAGCAGCGACGTAGCGGGGGAACAAGAGACCCAGTACTTC	CASSDVAGEQETQYF
16	-	TRBD2	TRBJ2-3	TRBV4-1	TGCGCCAGCAGCCTGGGACTAACTCCTGGCACAGATACGCAGTATTTT	CASSLGLTPGTDTQYF
16	-	-	TRBJ2-1	TRBV5-4	TGTGCCAGCAGCTCCAAGGGAGACGAAAAGAACAATGAGCAGTTCTTC	CASSSKGDEKNNEQFF